The source of this TCR beta chain is a study of response to subunit inactivated influenza vaccine. Findings and limits, study-wide: The authors offered the suggestion that each seasonal influenza vaccination recruits few new T cells.

TCRdb reprocessed the RT-PCR reads via MiXCR and lists one record per CDR3 protein. The data show more than 700,000 distinct CDR3 sequences, 21% seen once. The CDR3 totals 11 residues. From germline, CDR1 is SQVTM and CDR2 ANQGSEA. The germline V and J ends were trimmed by 4 bases and 7 bases, with 11 bases remaining between them. This clonotype occurred a few times. The antigen remains unidentified. The sample here was PBMCs from blood, taken around 5 days after vaccination. The gene calls are TRBV29-1 and TRBJ2-7; TRBD2 is a possible D gene (6 bases). The TCR sequence derives from a man in his fifties who received an inactivated influenza vaccine. CDR3 DNA sequence: TGCAGCGTTGGAAACGGAGGGGAGCAGTACTTC. This sequence encodes CSVGNGGEQYF.